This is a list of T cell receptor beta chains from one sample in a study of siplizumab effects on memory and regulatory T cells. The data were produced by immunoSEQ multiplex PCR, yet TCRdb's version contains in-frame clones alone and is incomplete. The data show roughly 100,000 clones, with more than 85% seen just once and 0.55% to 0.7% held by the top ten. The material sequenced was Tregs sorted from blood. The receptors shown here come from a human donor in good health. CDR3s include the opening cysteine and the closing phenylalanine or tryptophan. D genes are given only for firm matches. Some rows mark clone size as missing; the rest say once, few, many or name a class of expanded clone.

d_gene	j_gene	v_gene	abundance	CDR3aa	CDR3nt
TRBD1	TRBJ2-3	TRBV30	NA	CAWTMDREWADTQYF	TGTGCCTGGACAATGGACAGGGAATGGGCAGATACGCAGTATTTT
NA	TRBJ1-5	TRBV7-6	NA	CASSLGGTSGPQHF	TGTGCCAGCAGCTTAGGCGGAACCTCGGGCCCCCAGCATTTT
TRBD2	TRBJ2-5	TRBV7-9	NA	CASSPRTSGAQETQYF	TGTGCCAGCAGCCCGAGGACTAGCGGGGCCCAAGAGACCCAGTACTTC
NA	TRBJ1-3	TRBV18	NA	CASSPPNRARNTIYF	TGTGCCAGCTCACCACCGAACAGGGCTCGAAACACCATATATTTT
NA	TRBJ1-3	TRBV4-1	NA	CASSQETTSGNTIYF	TGCGCCAGCAGCCAAGAGACAACCTCTGGAAACACCATATATTTT
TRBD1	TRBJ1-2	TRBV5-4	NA	CASSTRGHGYTF	TGTGCCAGCAGCACGAGGGGGCATGGCTACACCTTC
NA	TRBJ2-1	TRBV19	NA	CASSMRRGWSYNEQFF	TGTGCCAGTAGTATGCGGAGAGGATGGTCCTACAATGAGCAGTTCTTC
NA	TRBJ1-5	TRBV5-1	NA	CASSLDGASNQPQHF	TGCGCCAGCAGCTTGGATGGGGCGAGCAATCAGCCCCAGCATTTT
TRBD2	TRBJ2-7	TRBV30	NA	CAWDPNRTSGSRRYEQYF	TGTGCCTGGGATCCGAATAGGACTAGCGGGAGTCGGAGGTACGAGCAGTACTTC
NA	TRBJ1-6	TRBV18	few	CASSPVQGGVRNSPLHF	TGTGCCAGCTCACCGGTACAGGGAGGTGTACGTAATTCACCCCTCCACTTT
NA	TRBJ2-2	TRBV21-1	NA	CASTQKQRWGFNGELFF	TGTGCCAGCACGCAGAAGCAAAGGTGGGGGTTTAACGGGGAGCTGTTTTTT
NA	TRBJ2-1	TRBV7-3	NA	CASSLPGRYNEQFF	TGTGCCAGCAGCTTACCGGGACGATACAATGAGCAGTTCTTC
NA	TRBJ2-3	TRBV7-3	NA	CASSLGARSDTQYF	TGTGCCAGCAGCTTAGGGGCCCGTTCAGATACGCAGTATTTT
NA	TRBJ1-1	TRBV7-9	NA	CASSLGAGVTEAFF	TGTGCCAGCAGCTTGGGGGCAGGGGTCACTGAAGCTTTCTTT
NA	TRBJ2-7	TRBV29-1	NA	CSVGRSSYEQYF	TGCAGCGTTGGCAGGAGCTCCTACGAGCAGTACTTC
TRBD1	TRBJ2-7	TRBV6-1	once	CASSEVWRQGVGEQYF	TGTGCCAGCAGTGAAGTGTGGAGACAGGGGGTCGGCGAGCAGTACTTC
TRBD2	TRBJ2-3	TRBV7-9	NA	CASSLARLAGATDTQYF	TGTGCCAGCAGCTTAGCTAGACTAGCGGGAGCCACAGATACGCAGTATTTT
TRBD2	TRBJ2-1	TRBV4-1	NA	CASRKTSGSERRQFF	TGCGCCAGCAGGAAGACTAGCGGGAGTGAGAGGAGGCAGTTCTTC
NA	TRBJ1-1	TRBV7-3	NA	CASSRDPGAEAFF	TGTGCCAGCAGCAGGGACCCGGGGGCTGAAGCTTTCTTT
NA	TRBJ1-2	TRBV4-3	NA	CASSQDPGHRNYGYTF	TGCGCCAGCAGCCAAGATCCGGGACACCGAAACTATGGCTACACCTTC
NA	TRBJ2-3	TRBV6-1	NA	CASVVRPPADTQYF	TGTGCCAGCGTTGTACGGCCTCCCGCAGATACGCAGTATTTT
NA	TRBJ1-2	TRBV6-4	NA	CASSEQGGYGYTF	TGTGCCAGCAGTGAACAGGGCGGCTATGGCTACACCTTC
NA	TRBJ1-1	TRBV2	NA	CASTRGRNTEAFF	TGTGCCAGCACGAGGGGGAGGAACACTGAAGCTTTCTTT
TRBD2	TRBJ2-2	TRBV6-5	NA	CASSNTGGGTGELFF	TGTGCCAGCAGTAACACGGGGGGGGGCACCGGGGAGCTGTTTTTT
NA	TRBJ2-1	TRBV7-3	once	CASSILGGEVGEQFF	TGTGCCAGCAGCATCCTCGGAGGGGAGGTGGGGGAGCAGTTCTTC
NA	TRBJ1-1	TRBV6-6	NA	CASSTRRGGTEAFF	TGTGCCAGCAGTACCCGGAGGGGCGGCACTGAAGCTTTCTTT
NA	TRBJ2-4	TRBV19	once	CASSTTHRTRGRTGNIQYF	TGTGCCAGTAGTACCACCCATAGGACACGGGGTCGAACCGGAAACATTCAGTACTTC
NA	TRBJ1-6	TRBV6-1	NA	CATTMTEWVNSPLHF	TGTGCCACCACTATGACCGAGTGGGTTAATTCACCCCTCCACTTT
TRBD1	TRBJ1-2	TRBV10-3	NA	CAISARQGLNYGYTF	TGTGCCATCAGTGCAAGACAGGGCCTAAACTATGGCTACACCTTC
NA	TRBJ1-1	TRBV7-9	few	CASSLGGGSEAFF	TGTGCCAGCAGCTTAGGGGGCGGATCTGAAGCTTTCTTT
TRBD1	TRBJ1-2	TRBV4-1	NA	CASSLPGGDYGYTF	TGCGCCAGCAGCCTTCCAGGGGGGGACTATGGCTACACCTTC
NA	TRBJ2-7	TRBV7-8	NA	CASSPVGVPGEQYF	TGTGCCAGCAGCCCCGTTGGCGTGCCGGGCGAGCAGTACTTC
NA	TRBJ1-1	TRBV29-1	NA	CSARVSWGLRTEAFF	TGCAGCGCCCGAGTGTCTTGGGGTTTGAGGACTGAAGCTTTCTTT
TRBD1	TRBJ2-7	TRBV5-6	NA	CASRYRGTGYYEQYF	TGTGCCAGCAGGTACCGAGGGACAGGATACTACGAGCAGTACTTC
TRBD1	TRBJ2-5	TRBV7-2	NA	CASSEGTVVQETQYF	TGTGCCAGCAGCGAGGGGACAGTGGTACAAGAGACCCAGTACTTC
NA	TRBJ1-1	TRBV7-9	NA	CASSLAPDTEAFF	TGTGCCAGCAGCTTAGCGCCAGACACTGAAGCTTTCTTT
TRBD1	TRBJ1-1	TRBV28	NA	CASRPPGQLEPEAFF	TGTGCCAGCAGACCACCGGGACAGTTGGAGCCTGAAGCTTTCTTT
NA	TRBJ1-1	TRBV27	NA	CATLARNTEAFF	TGTGCTACTCTAGCCCGGAACACTGAAGCTTTCTTT
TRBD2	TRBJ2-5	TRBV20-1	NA	CSAGGAETQYF	TGCAGTGCCGGGGGGGCTGAGACCCAGTACTTC